A selection of T cell receptor beta chains follows, all from one sample in a study of blood T cell repertoires in COVID-19. The protocol was immunoSEQ multiplex PCR, while the TCRdb copy is restricted to in-frame clones and leaves out a portion. The sample has about 480,000 clones, roughly 87% seen once. Sequenced input: peripheral blood. These receptor sequences come from a man aged 18 to 29 with COVID-19, enrolled during active disease. Each CDR3 is given with its conserved first and last residue. The order of the fields is V gene, D gene, J gene, clone size, CDR3 DNA, CDR3 protein. The D gene is left open where the match is weak. The size of a clone is reported for some rows only, either as once, few or many, or as a class for expanded clones.

TRBV3-1/TRBV3-2	TRBD1	TRBJ2-4	.	TGTGCCAGCAGCCAAAAGGGGGCAACAGGGGAGTACTTC	CASSQKGATGEYF
TRBV14	.	TRBJ1-1	.	TGTGCCAGCAGCCAGACGACGGGGGGTGTCACTGAAGCTTTCTTT	CASSQTTGGVTEAFF
TRBV9	.	TRBJ2-7	.	TGTGCCAGCAGCGTAGGACGGGACACCACCTACGAGCAGTACTTC	CASSVGRDTTYEQYF
TRBV2	TRBD1	TRBJ1-1	.	TGTGCCAGCAGTCATGGTCCGGACAGGATGAACACTGAAGCTTTCTTT	CASSHGPDRMNTEAFF
TRBV10-1	.	TRBJ2-3	.	TGCGCCAGCCCCCCCCTGGGGCAGGGGAAAGATACGCAGTATTTT	CASPPLGQGKDTQYF
TRBV27	TRBD1	TRBJ1-2	.	TGTGCCACGTGGGCAGGGGGCATCTATGGCTACACCTTC	CATWAGGIYGYTF
TRBV5-1	.	TRBJ2-4	.	TGCGCCAGCAGCTCGACTTTAGCCAAAAACATTCAGTACTTC	CASSSTLAKNIQYF
TRBV4-1	TRBD2	TRBJ2-7	.	TGCGCCAGCAGCCAACTAGCGGGAGGTCCCTACGAGCAGTACTTC	CASSQLAGGPYEQYF
TRBV11-2	TRBD1	TRBJ2-7	.	TGTGCCAGCAGCCCGGCAGGACAGGCGTTGGACCAGTACTTC	CASSPAGQALDQYF
TRBV11-3	TRBD2	TRBJ2-1	.	TGTGCCAGCAGCCGGGGGGACGCATACAATGAGCAGTTCTTC	CASSRGDAYNEQFF
TRBV4-2	TRBD2	TRBJ2-5	.	TGTGCCAGCAGCCAAGAACCTAGCGGGGGGGAGGGAACCCAGTACTTC	CASSQEPSGGEGTQYF
TRBV11-2	.	TRBJ1-3	few	TGTGCCAGCAGCCCGCCGGGACAAGGAAACACCATATATTTT	CASSPPGQGNTIYF
TRBV2	.	TRBJ2-7	once	TGTGCCAGTACCCCCGCGGGGACAGCAGCCTACGAGCAGTACTTC	CASTPAGTAAYEQYF
TRBV11-2	TRBD1	TRBJ2-7	.	TGTGCCAGCAGCTTAGCCGGACAGGGACGTTACGAGCAGTACTTC	CASSLAGQGRYEQYF
TRBV7-6	.	TRBJ2-1	.	TGTGCCAGCAGCTTAGTTGTGGCGGGGTATTTCAATGAGCAGTTCTTC	CASSLVVAGYFNEQFF
TRBV9	TRBD1	TRBJ1-5	few	TGTGCCAGCAGCCAGGGGACAGGGTTACAGCCCCAGCATTTT	CASSQGTGLQPQHF
TRBV6-6	.	TRBJ2-2	.	TGTGCCAGCAGTTCCTCGAACACCGGGGAGCTGTTTTTT	CASSSSNTGELFF
TRBV7-9	.	TRBJ2-3	.	TGTGCCAGCAGCTCTGATGGGACTCATACGCAGTATTTT	CASSSDGTHTQYF
TRBV18	.	TRBJ2-2	.	TGTGCCAGCTCACCAGGACAGATTGGGACCGGGGAGCTGTTTTTT	CASSPGQIGTGELFF
TRBV2	.	TRBJ2-4	.	TGTGCCAGCAGTGTTACCGGGATTCAGTACTTC	CASSVTGIQYF
TRBV3-1/TRBV3-2	.	TRBJ2-7	.	TGTGCCAGCAGCCAAGACACCTACGAGCAGTACTTC	CASSQDTYEQYF
TRBV12-5	TRBD2	TRBJ2-2	.	TGTGCTAGTGGTTTAGGCCTCATAGCGGGAGGGCCAGTCGGGGAGCTGTTTTTT	CASGLGLIAGGPVGELFF
TRBV19	TRBD1	TRBJ1-5	.	TGTGCCAGTAGTAGAGCAGGGGGCGAACAGCCCCAGCATTTT	CASSRAGGEQPQHF
TRBV4-1	.	TRBJ1-2	few	TGCGCCAGCAGCCAAGATGGACAGACCCACTATGGCTACACCTTC	CASSQDGQTHYGYTF
TRBV7-2	.	TRBJ2-2	.	TGTGCCAGCAGCTTAGCGGGGGGGCAGGCCGGGGAGCTGTTTTTT	CASSLAGGQAGELFF
TRBV4-2	TRBD1	TRBJ1-1	once	TGTGCCGGCTCTGACAGGGGGCAGACTGAAGCTTTCTTT	CAGSDRGQTEAFF
TRBV5-6	.	TRBJ2-5	.	TGTGCCAGCAGCTTGTTCGCGGGGTACCAAGAGACCCAGTACTTC	CASSLFAGYQETQYF
TRBV6-2/TRBV6-3	.	TRBJ2-7	.	TGTGCCAGCAGTTCCCCGACGGCGGGACGGCTCGCCTACGAGCAGTACTTC	CASSSPTAGRLAYEQYF
TRBV11-3	TRBD2	TRBJ2-3	.	TGTGCCAGCAGCTTTGCGGGGACTAGCGTTTCTAGCACAGATACGCAGTATTTT	CASSFAGTSVSSTDTQYF
TRBV2	.	TRBJ1-2	.	TGTGCCAGCAGTGAAGTCGCGGAGATCTATGGCTACACCTTC	CASSEVAEIYGYTF
TRBV25-1	TRBD1	TRBJ2-7	.	TGTGCCAGCAGTGAGGGGGACAGGGGGCATGACGAGCAGTACTTC	CASSEGDRGHDEQYF
TRBV9	.	TRBJ1-2	.	TGTGCCAGCAGCGTAAATGCGGGGGGAGACATCTACTATGGCTACACCTTC	CASSVNAGGDIYYGYTF
TRBV2	.	TRBJ1-1	.	TGTGCCAGCAATCACGGAGGTTTTGAAGCTTTCTTT	CASNHGGFEAFF
TRBV11-2	.	TRBJ2-3	once	TGTGCCAGCAGCTTAGGGGCCAGCTCTCCCCTCCGGTATTTT	CASSLGASSPLRYF
TRBV7-9	TRBD1	TRBJ1-2	.	TGTGCCAGCAGCTTAGCTGAAAAACAGGGGGCTCATGGCTACACCTTC	CASSLAEKQGAHGYTF
TRBV4-2	.	TRBJ1-1	few	TGTGCCAGCAGCCAAGGAGGGGGGAACACTGAAGCTTTCTTT	CASSQGGGNTEAFF
TRBV27	TRBD1	TRBJ2-1	.	TGTGCCAGCAGTTTATTTCGGACAGGGGTGGTCAATGAGCAGTTCTTC	CASSLFRTGVVNEQFF
TRBV14	TRBD1	TRBJ1-2	few	TGTGCCAGCAGCCAAGATTTCAGGGACAGAGAATATGGCTACACCTTC	CASSQDFRDREYGYTF
TRBV21-1	.	TRBJ2-7	.	TGTGCCAGCAGCGTCCCCCGGCGGTCCTCCTACGAGCAGTACTTC	CASSVPRRSSYEQYF
TRBV12-3/TRBV12-4	.	TRBJ2-1	once	TGTGCCAGCAGTTTTTGGCAGAACAATGAGCAGTTCTTC	CASSFWQNNEQFF
TRBV6-1	TRBD1	TRBJ2-6	.	TGTGCCAGCAGTGAACCCGGCCTCAGGGGGCTCGGGGCCAACGTCCTGACTTTC	CASSEPGLRGLGANVLTF
TRBV24-1	TRBD2	TRBJ2-1	.	TGTGCCACCCAGCCCGGGGGGGAGGGCAATGAGCAGTTCTTC	CATQPGGEGNEQFF